This record covers a single T cell receptor beta chain. Its antigen is not known. This specimen belongs to a study of T cell clusters in autoimmune cytopenias. Study-level points and caveats: Healthy donors had approximately 3.3-fold more exclusive TRB clusters than active autoimmune hepatitis patients.

TRB was amplified by touch-down multiplex PCR, primer pools A and B combined. For each CDR3 protein, TCRdb gives one entry from its re-call of the multiplex PCR reads, without DNA. The sample is made up of a few thousand distinct CDR3 sequences, and the top ten hold approximately 19% of it. Each sample's input was 200 to 300 ng genomic DNA, some 34,000 genome equivalents. The CDR3 loop spans 13 amino acids. Germline-derived CDR1 and CDR2 are LNHDA and SQIVND (reference sequence). Separately, the same data were catalogued under a study of T cell repertoires in aging, cancer and after chemotherapy. That work states: Across the chemotherapy interval, each cancer cohort showed higher median generation probability, suggesting thymic rebound. Immunological memory after chemotherapy cannot be judged from the repertoire data.

The chain couples TRBV19 to TRBJ1-1. The receptor was derived from a human donor in good health. Specimen: peripheral blood. CDR3 region: CASSHDRYGEAFF.